This T cell receptor (beta chain) was identified in a study of cytomegalovirus exposure and HLA in healthy donors. This CDR3 has 16 residues. The germline CDR1 and CDR2 sequences are PRHDT and FYEKMQ (reference sequence). The trim removed 2 bases at V and 0 bases at J, leaving 3 bases unmatched. Researchers ran the PCR with 60 Vbeta and 13 Jbeta primers. Using immunoSEQ multiplex PCR, the repertoire was profiled, and TCRdb retains in-frame clones only, with some absent. The sample has around 130,000 clones; around 83% are singletons. The gene calls are TRBV13 and TRBJ2-2; 7 bases are shared with TRBD1. Sequenced material: PBMCs. The TCR was taken from a woman aged 18-29 years in good health and CMV-seropositive. As DNA, the CDR3 is TGTGCCAGCAGCTTACCCGGGACAGCGAACACCGGGGAGCTGTTTTTT. Its translation is CASSLPGTANTGELFF.